This passage covers 20 T cell receptor beta chains from one sample sequenced in a study of cytomegalovirus exposure and HLA in healthy donors. 60 Vbeta and 13 Jbeta primers were used in PCR. Libraries were prepared by immunoSEQ multiplex PCR; TCRdb keeps only in-frame clonotypes and omits some of them. This sample lists about 110,000 clones; its ten largest clones have 0.45% to 0.6%. The sequencing sample was made of PBMCs. All receptors come from a man in his fifties in good health and CMV-seronegative.

The chain combines TRBV19 with TRBJ1-1, with TRBD1 as a possible D gene (6 bases). From germline, CDR1 is LNHDA and CDR2 SQIVND (reference sequence). V was clipped by 5 bases and J by 6 bases, with 16 bases between them. The CDR3 contains 14 residues. CDR3 coding DNA: TGTGCCAGTAGTCCACAAACAGGGCGCGCTGAAGCTTTCTTT. Its translation is CASSPQTGRAEAFF.

The rearrangement links TRBV19 to TRBJ2-1, with D uncertain. CDR1 is LNHDA and CDR2 is SQIVND in the germline V gene (reference sequence). CDR3 length: 12 residues. V was clipped by 4 bases and J by 9 bases, with 10 bases between them. CDR3 loop: CASSTRSGEQFF. The CDR3 bases are TGTGCCAGTAGTACCCGGAGTGGTGAGCAGTTCTTC.

The gene calls are TRBV2 and TRBJ2-5; no clear D gene. The CDR3 runs to 13 residues. CDR1 and CDR2 from the germline V gene are SNHLY and FYNNEI. V gave up 3 bases and J gave up 4 bases, with 9 bases separating them. The CDR3 spells CASSDSELETQYF. Here the CDR3 DNA reads TGTGCCAGCAGTGACTCGGAGTTAGAGACCCAGTACTTC.

The chain combines TRBV7-2 with TRBJ2-3, with 9 bases identical to TRBD2. This CDR3 spans 15 amino acids. In germline, CDR1 is SGHTA, CDR2 FQGNSA. Trimming at V came to 5 bases and at J to 4 bases, leaving 7 bases not matched to a gene. The CDR3 DNA is TGTGCCAGCAGCACTTATAGCGGGAGCCCAGATACGCAGTATTTT. Its protein product is CASSTYSGSPDTQYF.

The chain has TRBV7-2 and TRBJ1-2; 8 bases map to TRBD1. Germline CDR1 is SGHTA and CDR2 is FQGNSA. The junction had 1 base not matched to a gene; V was cut back by 5 bases and J by 2 bases. The CDR3 has 13 amino acids. CDR3 sequence: CASSGTGNYGYTF. The DNA for the CDR3 is TGTGCCAGCAGCGGGACAGGAAACTATGGCTACACCTTC.

The chain is built from TRBV5-1 and TRBJ1-1; 10 nucleotides agree with TRBD1. Germline-derived CDR1 and CDR2 are SGHRS and YFSETQ. V shed 6 bases, J shed 5 bases, and the junction held 4 bases outside the gene matches. The CDR3 covers 13 residues. CDR3 in amino acids: CASMDRGYTEAFF. The CDR3 region has the DNA TGCGCCAGCATGGACAGGGGGTATACTGAAGCTTTCTTT.

The J gene is TRBJ2-7, the V gene TRBV7-2; 10 bases agree with TRBD2. Germline V lookup: CDR1 SGHTA, CDR2 FQGNSA. The ends lost 4 bases at V and 0 bases at J; junction bases unmatched: 3. The CDR3 runs to 15 residues. For the CDR3, the DNA is TGTGCCAGCAGCTCGACTAGCGGGCCCTCCTACGAGCAGTACTTC. Translated, it gives CASSSTSGPSYEQYF.

The chain is built from TRBV4-1 and TRBJ2-1; 7 bases fit TRBD2. This CDR3 is 16 amino acids long. The germline gives CDR1 MGHRA, CDR2 YSYEKL. V gave up 4 bases and J gave up 3 bases; unmatched junction bases: 9. CDR3 in DNA: TGCGCCAGCAGCCCCCGGGGGAGCGGGAACTACAATGAGCAGTTCTTC. Translated: CASSPRGSGNYNEQFF.

The genes are TRBV5-1 and TRBJ2-5; TRBD2 agrees at 7 bases. The CDR3 contains 14 residues. Germline CDR1 reads SGHRS; CDR2 reads YFSETQ. Trimming took 5 bases from V and 5 from J; bases not matched to a gene: 9. For the CDR3, the DNA is TGCGCCAGCAGTCAAAAGACTAGCAGCGAGACCCAGTACTTC. Protein: CASSQKTSSETQYF.

This chain links TRBV20-1 with TRBJ2-3; D remains unclear. The CDR3 spans 11 residues. CDR1 DFQATT and CDR2 SNEGSKA come from the germline V gene (reference sequence). Trimming shortened V by 5 bases and J by 2 bases, and 5 bases separated the two germline ends. In nucleotides, the CDR3 is TGCAGTGCTGTTAACACAGATACGCAGTATTTT. It yields the protein CSAVNTDTQYF.

The chain employs TRBV7-3 and TRBJ2-5; D not resolved. The CDR3 consists of 14 residues. The V end lost 1 base, the J end lost 7 bases, and 13 bases lay between the germline ends. Germline CDR1 is SGHTA and CDR2 is FQGTGA. This chain's CDR3 is CASSLISASGTQYF. Written as DNA, the CDR3 is TGTGCCAGCAGCTTAATAAGTGCATCAGGGACCCAGTACTTC.

The chain is built from TRBV11-2 and TRBJ2-3; D might be TRBD2 (7 bases). The CDR3 extends over 15 amino acids. Germline-derived CDR1 and CDR2 are SGHAT and FQNNGV. V lost 2 bases to trimming and J lost 2 bases, with 11 bases between them. The CDR3 DNA reads TGTGCCAGCAGCTTACGGCGGGGGCACACAGATACGCAGTATTTT. Translation: CASSLRRGHTDTQYF.

The genes are TRBV6-5 and TRBJ1-1; 7 bases are shared with TRBD1. The CDR3 sequence is 13 residues long. Germline V gives CDR1 MNHEY, CDR2 SVGAGI. Trimming cost V 6 bases and J 5 bases; bases outside gene matches: 6. The CDR3 region has the DNA TGTGCCAGCAGACAGACAGGGAGAACTGAAGCTTTCTTT. This gives the protein CASRQTGRTEAFF.

The chain links TRBV5-8 to TRBJ2-7; 9 nucleotides align to TRBD1. This CDR3 has 14 residues. The ends lost 3 bases at V and 2 bases at J; junction bases unmatched: 3. The germline V gene encodes CDR1 SGHTS and CDR2 YDEGEE. This chain's CDR3 is CASSWRQGAYEQYF. The CDR3 bases are TGTGCCAGCAGCTGGAGACAGGGGGCCTACGAGCAGTACTTC.

This sequence joins TRBV6-5 and TRBJ1-5; TRBD1 might be the D (5 bases). CDR3 length: 15 amino acids. Deletions cut 0 bases from V and 3 bases from J, with 9 bases between. Germline CDR1 MNHEY, CDR2 SVGAGI. As DNA, the CDR3 is TGTGCCAGCAGTTACTCGGCAGGGTTCAATCAGCCCCAGCATTTT. Translating it yields CASSYSAGFNQPQHF.

The chain couples TRBV4-2 to TRBJ2-1; 13 bases match TRBD2. The CDR3 length is 16 residues. Germline loops: CDR1 LGHNA, CDR2 YNFKEQ. Germline trimming cut 6 bases from V and 4 bases from J; bases unmatched to any gene: 6. For the CDR3, the DNA is TGTGCCAGCAGATGGACTAGCGGGAGCGCTTACAATGAGCAGTTCTTC. Its protein is CASRWTSGSAYNEQFF.

The chain links TRBV5-1 to TRBJ1-4; 9 bases are a match to TRBD1. The V gene's germline CDR1 is SGHRS and CDR2 YFSETQ. The junction had 13 bases not matched to a gene; V was cut back by 4 bases and J by 3 bases. The CDR3 spans 18 residues. CDR3 in amino acids: CASSEGIQGARANEKLFF. The CDR3 nucleotides are TGCGCCAGCAGCGAAGGAATACAGGGGGCTCGGGCTAATGAAAAACTGTTTTTT.

The V gene is TRBV19, the J gene TRBJ2-2; 11 nucleotides agree with TRBD2. Per germline, CDR1 LNHDA and CDR2 SQIVND (reference sequence). J gave up 4 bases and V 1 base, and 2 bases lay outside the gene matches. The CDR3 is 16 amino acids. This CDR3 reads CASSIVAGGPTGELFF. The CDR3 DNA is TGTGCCAGTAGTATAGTAGCGGGAGGGCCCACCGGGGAGCTGTTTTTT.

The chain joins TRBV7-9 to TRBJ2-3; possible D gene TRBD2, 7 bases. CDR3 size: 15 residues. Germline V gene sequence: CDR1 SEHNR, CDR2 FQNEAQ (reference sequence). The V gene lost 5 bases and the J gene lost 3 bases, with 15 bases spanning the gap. The CDR3 DNA reads TGTGCCAGCAGCGCTAGGAGGGGGGGGACAGATACGCAGTATTTT. Translation gives CASSARRGGTDTQYF. The whole variable domain, remainder taken from reference TRBV7-9 and TRBJ2-3, is DTGVSQNPRHKITKRGQNVTFRCDPISEHNRLYWYRQTLGQGPEFLTYFQNEAQLEKSRLLSDRFSAERPKGSFSTLEIQRTEQGDSAMYLCASSARRGGTDTQYFGPGTRLTVL.

The chain uses TRBV18 and TRBJ2-3, with 10 bases that match TRBD2. This CDR3 spans 16 amino acids. Germline assignment: CDR1 KGHSH and CDR2 LQKENI. V shed 3 bases and J 4 bases; nucleotides not matched to a gene: 7. The CDR3 reads CASSPLSGGAPDTQYF. Here the CDR3 DNA reads TGTGCCAGCTCACCTTTGAGCGGGGGGGCCCCAGATACGCAGTATTTT.